Listed here are 23 T cell receptor beta chains from one sample, sequenced in a study of CD4+ T cells in melanoma (dated by TCRdb to 2021 to 2024). Receptor amplification or capture employed the immunoSEQ multiplex PCR assay. As stored in TCRdb, this immuneACCESS dataset retains in-frame rearrangements with V and J assigned. A fraction of the clones does not appear; measured against another copy, unresolved V genes explain less than half of the discrepancy, and the remainder lacks a known reason. Within this sample are around 100,000 clones, with about 92% of them counted one time only. The top ten hold 2.5% to 3.5% of the sample. Sequencing was carried out using peripheral blood. The receptor set was obtained from a human donor with melanoma.

The V gene is TRBV28, the J gene TRBJ2-3, with D perhaps assigned TRBD1 or TRBD2 (6 bases each). The ends were cut back, 7 bases at V and 1 base at J, with 18 bases in the middle. The germline V gene has CDR1 MDHEN and CDR2 SYDVKM. The CDR3 is 16 residues long. CDR3 nucleotide sequence: TGTGCCAGCAATTCACCCGCAGGGGAGGGCACAGATACGCAGTATTTT. Protein product: CASNSPAGEGTDTQYF.

V is TRBV4-2 and J is TRBJ2-1, with 9 bases lining up with TRBD2. The germline V gene encodes CDR1 LGHNA and CDR2 YNFKEQ. This CDR3 spans 17 amino acids. V was clipped by 1 base and J by 0 bases; unmatched bases: 4. CDR3 sequence (DNA): TGTGCCAGCAGCCAAGCTAGCGGGACCGCCTCCTACAATGAGCAGTTCTTC. Translating gives CASSQASGTASYNEQFF.

The rearrangement joins TRBV4-1 to TRBJ2-3; tentative D call: TRBD1 (5 bases). The germline gives CDR1 MGHRA, CDR2 YSYEKL. This CDR3 has 13 amino acids. V was pared by 6 bases and J by 2 bases, with 9 bases between. The CDR3 DNA reads as TGCGCCAGCAGGCGACAGTCCACAGATACGCAGTATTTT. Amino acids: CASRRQSTDTQYF.

The J gene is TRBJ2-5, the V gene TRBV5-1; D remains ambiguous. V lost 0 bases to trimming and J lost 2 bases, with 8 bases between them. The CDR3 is 14 amino acids. Germline CDR1 and CDR2: SGHRS and YFSETQ. As DNA, the CDR3 is TGCGCCAGCAGCTTGGTCCCGGGTCAAGAGACCCAGTACTTC. This gives the protein CASSLVPGQETQYF.

The rearrangement uses TRBV29-1 and TRBJ2-7; TRBD2 might be the D (6 bases). The CDR3 length is 14 residues. The V end was cut by 2 bases, the J end by 5 bases, with 16 bases between. Germline values: CDR1 SQVTM, CDR2 ANQGSEA. As DNA, the CDR3 is TGCAGCGTTGAAAGGGACTCCGACTTCGACGAGCAGTACTTC. It codes for CSVERDSDFDEQYF.

V gene TRBV28 combines with J gene TRBJ1-5, with 7 bases lining up with TRBD1. Germline CDR1 and CDR2: MDHEN and SYDVKM. There are 15 residues in the CDR3. The ends lost 5 bases at V and 7 bases at J; junction bases unmatched: 11. The CDR3 protein is CASSKTDRSRQPQHF. The CDR3 DNA reads as TGTGCCAGCAGTAAAACGGACAGGAGCCGACAGCCCCAGCATTTT. The full variable domain, completed using reference TRBV28 and TRBJ1-5, is DVKVTQSSRYLVKRTGEKVFLECVQDMDHENMFWYRQDPGLGLRLIYFSYDVKMKEKGDIPEGYSVSREKKERFSLILESASTNQTSMYLCASSKTDRSRQPQHFGDGTRLSIL.

This chain uses TRBV19 with TRBJ1-2; D is ambiguous. Trimming left V 3 bases short and J 2 bases short, with 7 bases between. From germline, CDR1 is LNHDA and CDR2 SQIVND (reference sequence). The CDR3 is made up of 13 amino acids. CDR3 loop: CASSMSRNYGYTF. In DNA form, the CDR3 reads TGTGCCAGTAGTATGTCGCGGAACTATGGCTACACCTTC.

The rearrangement links TRBV11-2 to TRBJ2-7, with 10 bases fitting TRBD2. Germline values: CDR1 SGHAT, CDR2 FQNNGV. V was pared by 3 bases and J by 3 bases, with 8 bases of the junction left unmatched. The CDR3 is made up of 16 amino acids. CDR3 nucleotide sequence: TGTGCCAGCAGCTTCGGGATCGCTAGCGGGAGCTACGAGCAGTACTTC. Translation gives CASSFGIASGSYEQYF. Complete variable domain (other parts from reference TRBV11-2 and TRBJ2-7): EAGVAQSPRYKIIEKRQSVAFWCNPISGHATLYWYQQILGQGPKLLIQFQNNGVVDDSQLPKDRFSAERLKGVDSTLKIQPAKLEDSAVYLCASSFGIASGSYEQYFGPGTRLTVT.

V is TRBV5-1 and J is TRBJ2-5; 7 bases are a match to TRBD1. CDR3 size: 14 residues. From germline, CDR1 is SGHRS and CDR2 YFSETQ. Trimming removed 4 bases from V and 5 bases from J; junction bases left unmatched: 8. CDR3 sequence (DNA): TGCGCCAGCAGCCAGGGACAGCTCAAGGAGACCCAGTACTTC. Protein sequence: CASSQGQLKETQYF. Drawing the rest from reference TRBV5-1 and TRBJ2-5, the complete variable domain is KAGVTQTPRYLIKTRGQQVTLSCSPISGHRSVSWYQQTPGQGLQFLFEYFSETQRNKGNFPGRFSGRQFSNSRSEMNVSTLELGDSALYLCASSQGQLKETQYFGPGTRLLVL.

The chain is built from TRBV6-4 and TRBJ2-7, with a weak D call TRBD1 (6 bases). The CDR3 consists of 15 residues. The V gene lost 11 bases and the J gene lost 2 bases, with 22 bases spanning the gap. Germline CDR1 and CDR2: MRHNA and SNTAGT. The CDR3 reads CASTPGDNSPYEQYF. The CDR3 coding sequence is TGTGCCTCCACCCCCGGGGACAACAGTCCCTACGAGCAGTACTTC.

The rearrangement links TRBV15 to TRBJ2-4; 7 bases map to TRBD2. This CDR3 region has 15 residues. Germline V lookup: CDR1 LNHNV, CDR2 YYDKDF (reference sequence). J gave up 4 bases and V 2 bases, and 5 bases lay outside the gene matches. This chain's CDR3 is CATSRPGLLKNIQYF. CDR3 DNA sequence: TGTGCCACCAGCAGACCGGGACTACTTAAAAACATTCAGTACTTC.

The chain joins TRBV5-4 to TRBJ2-3; 9 bases fit TRBD1. J lost 3 bases, V lost 0 bases, and 2 bases had no gene match. Germline loops: CDR1 SGHNT, CDR2 YYREEE (reference sequence). The CDR3 length is 15 residues. The CDR3 sequence: CASSLVGTGTDTQYF. In nucleotides, the CDR3 is TGTGCCAGCAGCTTGGTGGGGACAGGGACAGATACGCAGTATTTT.

This rearrangement joins TRBV28 to TRBJ1-3; D is ambiguous. The CDR3 has 14 amino acids. The V gene lost 6 bases and the J gene lost 0 bases, with 9 bases spanning the gap. Germline V CDR1 and CDR2: MDHEN, SYDVKM. The CDR3 coding sequence is TGTGCCAGCAGCCTCCAGCACTCTGGAAACACCATATATTTT. Protein product: CASSLQHSGNTIYF.

The chain links TRBV7-8 to TRBJ2-3, with D possibly TRBD2 on 6 matching bases. Per the germline V gene, CDR1 is SGHVS and CDR2 is FQNEAQ. The CDR3 totals 18 residues. The V gene lost 7 bases and the J gene lost 1 base, with 24 bases spanning the gap. CDR3 nucleotide sequence: TGTGCCAGCATACTCACGTTGGGGGGACCCTCAGGCACAGATACGCAGTATTTT. This codes for CASILTLGGPSGTDTQYF.

This clone has just one count. The rearrangement uses TRBV14 and TRBJ2-5; 7 bases align to TRBD1. Per germline, CDR1 SGHDN and CDR2 FVKESK. The CDR3 is 13 residues long. V lost 5 bases and J lost 5; bases outside the gene matches: 5. Written as DNA, the CDR3 is TGTGCCAGCAGCGACAGGGTTTGGGAGACCCAGTACTTC. It is translated as CASSDRVWETQYF.

The CDR3 nucleotides read TGTGCCAGCAGCCCTGCAGGGGGCTGGAACATTCAGTACTTC. It codes for CASSPAGGWNIQYF. V and J are TRBV28 and TRBJ2-4, with TRBD1 matching over 8 bases. Germline V gene lookup returns CDR1 MDHEN and CDR2 SYDVKM. The V and J ends lost 6 bases and 7 bases, in that order; junction bases with no gene match: 8. The CDR3 consists of 14 residues. Full variable domain (missing parts from reference TRBV28 and TRBJ2-4): DVKVTQSSRYLVKRTGEKVFLECVQDMDHENMFWYRQDPGLGLRLIYFSYDVKMKEKGDIPEGYSVSREKKERFSLILESASTNQTSMYLCASSPAGGWNIQYFGAGTRLSVL.

The chain has TRBV5-1 and TRBJ2-2; TRBD1 might be the D (7 bases). The CDR3 loop spans 17 amino acids. The ends were cut back, 4 bases at V and 6 bases at J, with 22 bases in the middle. Germline lookup yields CDR1 SGHRS and CDR2 YFSETQ. The chain's CDR3 is CASSSTTGRKFSGELFF. Here the CDR3 DNA reads TGCGCCAGCAGCAGTACGACAGGGAGGAAGTTCTCCGGGGAGCTGTTTTTT.

This clone has a single count. J is TRBJ1-2 and V is TRBV5-6; D perhaps matches TRBD1 (5 bases). The V gene's germline CDR1 is SGHDT and CDR2 YYEEEE. The CDR3 runs 15 residues. V dropped 4 bases and J dropped 0 bases, with 13 bases sitting between them. The CDR3, as DNA: TGTGCCAGCAGCCCGGGACCTAAAGCTAACTATGGCTACACCTTC. It is translated as CASSPGPKANYGYTF.

Only one count was recorded for this clone. The chain employs TRBV2 and TRBJ2-5; D might be TRBD1 or TRBD2, each matching 5 bases. This CDR3 is built from 12 residues. From germline, CDR1 is SNHLY and CDR2 FYNNEI. Trimming took off 7 bases at V and 12 bases at J, with 18 bases between the two ends. CDR3 in DNA: TGTGCCAGCAATCGATTGGGGGATCACAAGTACTTC. Translated: CASNRLGDHKYF.

The chain joins TRBV28 to TRBJ2-5; 9 positions match TRBD2. CDR3 size: 16 residues. J gave up 3 bases and V 3 bases, and 8 bases lay outside the gene matches. Germline CDR1 and CDR2: MDHEN and SYDVKM. CDR3 DNA: TGTGCCAGCAGTTTGGGACCTAGCGGGACGAAAGAGACCCAGTACTTC. Translated, it gives CASSLGPSGTKETQYF.

The rearrangement uses TRBV28 and TRBJ2-7; D unresolved. The V gene lost 2 bases and the J gene lost 0 bases, with 8 bases spanning the gap. Germline loops: CDR1 MDHEN, CDR2 SYDVKM. The CDR3 loop spans 14 amino acids. The CDR3 spells CASSLGFGSYEQYF. The CDR3 DNA sequence: TGTGCCAGCAGTTTAGGATTCGGCTCCTACGAGCAGTACTTC.

The chain recombines TRBV9 with TRBJ2-5; 8 nucleotides align to TRBD2. With V trimmed by 4 bases and J by 7 bases, 9 bases remained unmatched. From germline, CDR1 is SGDLS and CDR2 YYNGEE. The CDR3 loop spans 14 amino acids. The CDR3 DNA follows: TGTGCCAGCAGCAGGGGACTAGAAGAGAGGACCCAGTACTTC. The encoded protein is CASSRGLEERTQYF.

The CDR3, as DNA: TGTGCCACCCGACAGGGGGCGGATGGCAATCAGCCCCAGCATTTT. It is translated as CATRQGADGNQPQHF. V and J are TRBV19 and TRBJ1-5; 10 nucleotides agree with TRBD1. The trim removed 10 bases at V and 2 bases at J, leaving 8 bases unmatched. This CDR3 is built from 15 residues. Germline V lookup: CDR1 LNHDA, CDR2 SQIVND (reference sequence). Looking up the rest from reference TRBV19 and TRBJ1-5 gives the full variable domain: DGGITQSPKYLFRKEGQNVTLSCEQNLNHDAMYWYRQDPGQGLRLIYYSQIVNDFQKGDIAEGYSVSREKKESFPLTVTSAQKNPTAFYLCATRQGADGNQPQHFGDGTRLSIL.